The 29 T cell receptor beta chains listed next were all sequenced from one sample in a study of blood T cell repertoires in COVID-19. The method was immunoSEQ multiplex PCR; TCRdb's version includes in-frame clones alone and lacks a portion of them. The table shows about 380,000 clones, with roughly 85% occurring only once. Material for sequencing was peripheral blood. The receptors here all came from a woman aged 18-35 years with acute or convalescent COVID-19.

The chain uses TRBV4-1 and TRBJ2-7, with no clear D. This CDR3 comprises 13 residues. Trimming stripped 1 base from V and 6 bases from J, with 10 bases between. CDR1 and CDR2 from the germline V gene are MGHRA and YSYEKL. The CDR3 reads CASSQASRREQYF. The CDR3 DNA sequence: TGCGCCAGCAGCCAAGCCTCGAGGCGCGAGCAGTACTTC.

J is TRBJ2-5 and V is TRBV5-4, with 7 bases that match TRBD2. The CDR3 consists of 15 residues. CDR1 and CDR2 (germline): SGHNT, YYREEE (reference sequence). J was trimmed by 5 bases and V by 1 base; bases with no gene match: 8. CDR3 nucleotide sequence: TGTGCCAGCAGCTTGCTGCGGGAGATTTCGGAGACCCAGTACTTC. Amino acid sequence: CASSLLREISETQYF.

This sequence joins TRBV2 and TRBJ1-1, with 10 bases aligning to TRBD1. This CDR3 comprises 13 residues. Trimming cost V 6 bases and J 3 bases; bases outside gene matches: 1. Germline V gene lookup returns CDR1 SNHLY and CDR2 FYNNEI. CDR3 residues: CASSGTGDTEAFF. As DNA, the CDR3 is TGTGCCAGCAGCGGGACAGGGGACACTGAAGCTTTCTTT.

The chain couples TRBV2 to TRBJ2-1, with unresolved D. CDR1 and CDR2 from the germline V gene are SNHLY and FYNNEI. This CDR3 comprises 15 residues. The V gene lost 2 bases and the J gene lost 3 bases, with 11 bases spanning the gap. The CDR3 protein is CASSELAGRYNEQFF. DNA of the CDR3: TGTGCCAGCAGTGAATTGGCAGGTCGCTACAATGAGCAGTTCTTC.

V is TRBV5-1 and J is TRBJ2-1; tentatively, D is TRBD1 (5 bases). V lost 1 base and J lost 6, with 11 bases in between. This CDR3 is 14 amino acids long. Germline V gene sequence: CDR1 SGHRS, CDR2 YFSETQ. CDR3 in amino acids: CASSLLEGVNEQFF. The DNA of the CDR3 is TGCGCCAGCAGCTTGTTGGAAGGGGTCAATGAGCAGTTCTTC. Supplemented by reference TRBV5-1 and TRBJ2-1, the full variable domain reads KAGVTQTPRYLIKTRGQQVTLSCSPISGHRSVSWYQQTPGQGLQFLFEYFSETQRNKGNFPGRFSGRQFSNSRSEMNVSTLELGDSALYLCASSLLEGVNEQFFGPGTRLTVL.

The rearrangement links TRBV9 to TRBJ1-2; 7 bases align to TRBD1. The CDR3 is made up of 17 amino acids. Unmatched junction bases numbered 11, after V lost 3 bases and J lost 0 bases. Germline-derived CDR1 and CDR2 are SGDLS and YYNGEE. CDR3 coding DNA: TGTGCCAGCAGCGAATTTGGACAGGTCCAAGCTAACTATGGCTACACCTTC. Translated, it gives CASSEFGQVQANYGYTF.

This clone was counted once. The chain recombines TRBV7-9 with TRBJ1-1; 7 bases align to TRBD1. This CDR3 contains 12 residues. CDR1 and CDR2 (germline): SEHNR, FQNEAQ (reference sequence). V lost 6 bases and J lost 6; bases outside the gene matches: 4. This CDR3 reads CASSRQGAEAFF. The CDR3 nucleotides read TGTGCCAGCAGTCGACAGGGTGCTGAAGCTTTCTTT.

The chain is built from TRBV14 and TRBJ2-1; no reliable D call. The germline CDR1 and CDR2 sequences are SGHDN and FVKESK. The CDR3 contains 15 residues. The V end was cut by 7 bases, the J end by 4 bases, with 17 bases between. The CDR3 protein is CASTPTSVRYNEQFF. The CDR3 region has the DNA TGTGCCAGCACGCCAACCAGCGTCAGATACAATGAGCAGTTCTTC.

The CDR3 loop is CASSNRGSTDTQYF. The CDR3 DNA reads as TGTGCCAGTAGTAACAGGGGGAGCACAGATACGCAGTATTTT. This rearrangement joins TRBV19 to TRBJ2-3; 8 bases align to TRBD1. CDR1 is LNHDA and CDR2 is SQIVND in the germline V gene (reference sequence). V gave up 4 bases and J gave up 0 bases; unmatched junction bases: 0. There are 14 residues in the CDR3.

The chain is built from TRBV19 and TRBJ2-2; TRBD1 matches 7 bases. Germline CDR1 and CDR2: LNHDA and SQIVND (reference sequence). Unmatched junction bases numbered 9, after V lost 8 bases and J lost 6 bases. This CDR3 spans 14 amino acids. The CDR3: CASCVGTVPGELFF. CDR3 coding DNA: TGTGCCAGTTGCGTCGGGACAGTACCCGGGGAGCTGTTTTTT.

Comments on this clone: Additional DNA sequences in this sample encode the identical CDR3. The rearrangement uses TRBV6-5 and TRBJ2-2, with a weak D call TRBD1 (5 bases). Germline-derived CDR1 and CDR2 are MNHEY and SVGAGI. V was shortened by 7 bases and J by 1 base, with 10 bases between the two germline ends. The CDR3 runs 14 residues. CDR3 amino acids: CASNRGLNTGELFF. In DNA, the CDR3 is TGTGCCAGCAATAGGGGCCTGAACACCGGGGAGCTGTTTTTT.

The V gene is TRBV3-1 (or the pseudogene TRBV3-2), the J gene TRBJ1-5, with D maybe TRBD1 (5 bases). CDR3 length: 15 residues. Between the trimmed V and J ends, which lost 1 base and 6 bases, there was a span of 13 bases. The V gene's germline CDR1 is LGHDT and CDR2 YNNKEL (reference sequence). In DNA, the CDR3 is TGTGCCAGCAGCCAAGGGGGGGGGTTTGGTCAGCCCCAGCATTTT. It codes for CASSQGGGFGQPQHF.

V gene TRBV9 combines with J gene TRBJ1-2, with 10 bases lining up with TRBD1. Trimming removed 3 bases from V and 8 bases from J; junction bases left unmatched: 10. CDR1 SGDLS and CDR2 YYNGEE come from the germline V gene. This CDR3 contains 15 residues. The DNA of the CDR3 is TGTGCCAGCAGCGATTCCGGGACAGGGGTAGAGGGCTACACCTTC. It is translated as CASSDSGTGVEGYTF.

The CDR3 region is CASSSRDREAFF. CDR3 DNA: TGTGCCAGCAGCTCACGGGACAGGGAAGCTTTCTTT. The genes are TRBV9 and TRBJ1-1; 8 bases align to TRBD1. V was clipped by 4 bases and J by 8 bases; unmatched bases: 4. Looked up from germline, CDR1 is SGDLS and CDR2 is YYNGEE. CDR3 length: 12 residues.

The J gene is TRBJ1-2, the V gene TRBV28; no definite D call. Trimming removed 1 base from V and 8 bases from J, with 14 bases in between. The CDR3 has 14 amino acids. CDR1 is MDHEN and CDR2 is SYDVKM in the germline V gene. The CDR3 DNA reads TGTGCCAGCAGTTTATACCTCCAGGCGGGGGGCTACACCTTC. It encodes CASSLYLQAGGYTF.

The J gene is TRBJ1-5, the V gene TRBV10-3; TRBD1 matches 7 bases. There are 15 residues in the CDR3. From germline, CDR1 is ENHRY and CDR2 SYGVKD. V was pared by 0 bases and J by 5 bases, with 4 bases of the junction left unmatched. CDR3 nucleotides: TGTGCCATCAGTGAGTCGAGGCAGGGGGATCAGCCCCAGCATTTT. Translated, it gives CAISESRQGDQPQHF.

The chain couples TRBV28 to TRBJ1-3; maybe TRBD1 (6 bases). The germline CDR1 and CDR2 sequences are MDHEN and SYDVKM. V shed 4 bases and J shed 5 bases, with 12 bases lying between them. The CDR3 covers 14 residues. CDR3 residues: CASSSGTPRNTIYF. The CDR3 region has the DNA TGTGCCAGCAGTTCCGGGACACCTAGAAACACCATATATTTT.

This sequence joins TRBV5-6 and TRBJ2-5; tentatively, D is TRBD2 (6 bases). Germline V lookup: CDR1 SGHDT, CDR2 YYEEEE. The germline V and J ends were trimmed by 4 bases and 4 bases, with 11 bases remaining between them. CDR3 size: 13 residues. DNA of the CDR3: TGTGCCAGCAGCCCCGTGCGGGGAGAGACCCAGTACTTC. As protein: CASSPVRGETQYF.

This clone was seen a handful of times. The gene calls are TRBV9 and TRBJ2-7, with D perhaps matching TRBD2 (6 bases). Germline V gene lookup returns CDR1 SGDLS and CDR2 YYNGEE. The germline V and J ends were trimmed by 0 bases and 4 bases, with 14 bases remaining between them. The CDR3 is made up of 15 amino acids. DNA for the CDR3: TGTGCCAGCAGCGTAGTGGATAGCGGTAGATACGAGCAGTACTTC. Translation: CASSVVDSGRYEQYF.

The chain combines TRBV19 with TRBJ1-2; weak D call: TRBD1 (6 bases). Trimming took 6 bases from V and 4 from J, leaving 15 bases between them. The germline CDR1 and CDR2 sequences are LNHDA and SQIVND (reference sequence). The CDR3 is 14 amino acids. CDR3 sequence (DNA): TGTGCCAGTAGCCTTTCAACAGGGCCCTATGGCTACACCTTC. As protein: CASSLSTGPYGYTF. Filled out from reference TRBV19 and TRBJ1-2, the complete variable domain reads DGGITQSPKYLFRKEGQNVTLSCEQNLNHDAMYWYRQDPGQGLRLIYYSQIVNDFQKGDIAEGYSVSREKKESFPLTVTSAQKNPTAFYLCASSLSTGPYGYTFGSGTRLTVV.

This chain uses TRBV25-1 with TRBJ2-1; weak D call: TRBD1 (5 bases). Germline V gene lookup returns CDR1 MGHDK and CDR2 SYGVNS. The CDR3 has 16 amino acids. V was pared by 3 bases and J by 0 bases, with 12 bases between. CDR3 sequence (DNA): TGTGCCAGCAGTGATATCAGGGTTCCCTCCTACAATGAGCAGTTCTTC. Translation: CASSDIRVPSYNEQFF.

Here the CDR3 reads CASSERQGSGGYTF. The CDR3 coding sequence is TGTGCCAGCAGCGAAAGGCAGGGGTCTGGTGGCTACACCTTC. The chain employs TRBV2 and TRBJ1-2; a weak D match, TRBD1 (6 bases). CDR3 size: 14 residues. Deletions cut 6 bases from V and 7 bases from J, with 18 bases between. Germline CDR1 is SNHLY and CDR2 is FYNNEI.

This clone was counted between two and nine times. The gene calls are TRBV5-6 and TRBJ1-2; a possible D gene is TRBD1 (5 bases). V shed 4 bases and J shed 5 bases, with 18 bases lying between them. This CDR3 contains 15 residues. The germline CDR1 and CDR2 sequences are SGHDT and YYEEEE. This chain's CDR3 is CASSPLAGQNYGYTF. CDR3 bases: TGTGCCAGCAGCCCGCTTGCGGGGCAGAATTATGGCTACACCTTC.

The chain links TRBV27 to TRBJ2-1, with 11 nucleotides matching TRBD2. This CDR3 is built from 16 residues. Unmatched junction bases numbered 3, after V lost 5 bases and J lost 0 bases. The germline V gene has CDR1 MNHEY and CDR2 SMNVEV (reference sequence). As DNA, the CDR3 is TGTGCCAGCAGTAACCTAGCGGGGGGCTCCTACAATGAGCAGTTCTTC. This gives the protein CASSNLAGGSYNEQFF.

The chain uses TRBV7-2 and TRBJ2-1; D call uncertain. The V and J ends lost 0 bases and 1 base respectively, with 7 bases between them. Germline assignment: CDR1 SGHTA and CDR2 FQGNSA. This CDR3 is 15 amino acids long. CDR3 amino acids: CASSLASVSYNEQFF. CDR3 DNA: TGTGCCAGCAGCTTAGCCAGCGTGTCCTACAATGAGCAGTTCTTC.

The V call is TRBV29-1, the J call TRBJ1-1, with 7 bases matching TRBD1. Trimming at V came to 3 bases and at J to 4 bases, leaving 8 bases not matched to a gene. The V gene's germline CDR1 is SQVTM and CDR2 ANQGSEA. The length of the CDR3 is 14 residues. The DNA for the CDR3 is TGCAGCGTTGAGAGGGGGCAGTTGGGCACTGAAGCTTTCTTT. Amino acid sequence: CSVERGQLGTEAFF. Supplemented by reference TRBV29-1 and TRBJ1-1, the full variable domain reads SAVISQKPSRDICQRGTSLTIQCQVDSQVTMMFWYRQQPGQSLTLIATANQGSEATYESGFVIDKFPISRPNLTFSTLTVSNMSPEDSSIYLCSVERGQLGTEAFFGQGTRLTVV.

This clone was detected once. This chain joins TRBV5-5 and TRBJ1-2; D is uncertain. Trimming cost V 0 bases and J 8 bases, with 8 bases left between them. Germline CDR1 and CDR2: SGHKS and YYEKEE (reference sequence). The CDR3 sequence is 12 residues long. CDR3 loop: CASSLAAVGYTF. The DNA of the CDR3 is TGTGCCAGCAGCTTGGCCGCAGTCGGCTACACCTTC.

This rearrangement joins TRBV7-9 to TRBJ1-6, with 8 bases fitting TRBD1. Unmatched junction bases numbered 8, after V lost 5 bases and J lost 5 bases. There are 16 residues in the CDR3. CDR1 SEHNR and CDR2 FQNEAQ come from the germline V gene (reference sequence). CDR3 DNA: TGTGCCAGCAGCCTTATTGTGACAGGGGATAATTCACCCCTCCACTTT. Amino acid sequence: CASSLIVTGDNSPLHF.

This CDR3 reads CASSVEAGYNNEQFF. As DNA, the CDR3 is TGTGCCAGCAGCGTAGAAGCGGGGTACAACAATGAGCAGTTCTTC. This sequence joins TRBV9 and TRBJ2-1; 7 bases map to TRBD2. Germline trimming cut 0 bases from V and 5 bases from J; bases unmatched to any gene: 5. There are 15 residues in the CDR3. Germline CDR1 is SGDLS and CDR2 is YYNGEE.